These 10 T cell receptor beta chains originate from one sample sequenced in a study of blood T cell repertoires in COVID-19. TCRdb's copy holds only in-frame clones and misses some; the assay was immunoSEQ multiplex PCR. The repertoire holds approximately 190,000 clones, with roughly 85% as singletons. Sequencing used peripheral blood. Receptors were obtained from a woman aged 25-40 years with acute or convalescent COVID-19.

The gene calls are TRBV27 and TRBJ1-6; no definite D call. The CDR3 loop spans 15 amino acids. Trimming took 2 bases from V and 7 from J, leaving 12 bases between them. Germline V lookup: CDR1 MNHEY, CDR2 SMNVEV (reference sequence). The CDR3 DNA follows: TGTGCCAGCAGTTTAGAAGTAACTAGAAATTCACCCCTCCACTTT. Amino acids: CASSLEVTRNSPLHF.

The V and J genes are TRBV19 and TRBJ1-5, with unresolved D. Germline CDR1 and CDR2: LNHDA and SQIVND (reference sequence). This CDR3 is built from 15 residues. V was trimmed by 5 bases and J by 4 bases, leaving 15 bases between them. CDR3 coding DNA: TGTGCCAGTAGTGTGACTCCCCAGTGGAATCAGCCCCAGCATTTT. Translated, it gives CASSVTPQWNQPQHF.

To note about this clone: Other DNA sequences in the sample encode the same CDR3. V is TRBV5-6 and J is TRBJ1-2, with no clear D. V was clipped by 0 bases and J by 8 bases, with 8 bases between them. The germline CDR1 and CDR2 sequences are SGHDT and YYEEEE. The CDR3 runs to 12 residues. The CDR3 is CASSLAGGGYTF. The DNA of the CDR3 is TGTGCCAGCAGCTTGGCAGGAGGCGGCTACACCTTC. The full variable domain, rest sourced from reference TRBV5-6 and TRBJ1-2, is DAGVTQSPTHLIKTRGQQVTLRCSPKSGHDTVSWYQQALGQGPQFIFQYYEEEERQRGNFPDRFSGHQFPNYSSELNVNALLLGDSALYLCASSLAGGGYTFGSGTRLTVV.

There are a few counts of this clone. The chain has TRBV28 and TRBJ2-5; 7 bases fit TRBD1. In germline, CDR1 is MDHEN, CDR2 SYDVKM. CDR3 length equals 16 residues. Unmatched junction bases numbered 15, after V lost 6 bases and J lost 5 bases. The CDR3 region has the DNA TGTGCCAGCAGCCGCGCAGGAACAGGGGCCAGGGAGACCCAGTACTTC. Translated: CASSRAGTGARETQYF.

The chain uses TRBV6-6 and TRBJ1-6, with a weak D call TRBD1 (6 bases). Looked up from germline, CDR1 is MNHNY and CDR2 is SVGAGI (reference sequence). The CDR3 sequence is 16 residues long. V gave up 10 bases and J gave up 5 bases, with 21 bases separating them. The CDR3 loop is CATHHRASSNNSPLHF. In DNA, the CDR3 is TGTGCCACTCACCACAGGGCCTCCTCAAATAATTCACCCCTCCACTTT.

The chain carries TRBV28 and TRBJ2-5; 7 nucleotides line up with TRBD2. The CDR3 is made up of 13 amino acids. Germline-derived CDR1 and CDR2 are MDHEN and SYDVKM. The junction had 8 bases not matched to a gene; V was cut back by 6 bases and J by 7 bases. CDR3 residues: CASRERGVGTQYF. The CDR3 DNA reads as TGTGCCAGCAGAGAGCGGGGTGTAGGGACCCAGTACTTC.

This chain uses TRBV28 with TRBJ1-6, with D unclear. V was pared by 5 bases and J by 7 bases, with 18 bases between. This CDR3 has 16 amino acids. CDR1 and CDR2 (germline): MDHEN, SYDVKM. This CDR3 is CASSPSGTGSNSPLHF. CDR3 sequence (DNA): TGTGCCAGCAGTCCCTCGGGAACGGGCTCCAATTCACCCCTCCACTTT.

The V and J genes are TRBV6-5 and TRBJ1-1; D remains unclear. The CDR3 has 14 residues. From germline, CDR1 is MNHEY and CDR2 SVGAGI. V lost 6 bases and J 7 bases, leaving 18 bases between the germline ends. CDR3 amino acids: CASSLRARAGEAFF. Written as DNA, the CDR3 is TGTGCCAGCAGCCTTAGAGCTCGGGCGGGTGAAGCTTTCTTT.

This clone has only a few counts. This CDR3 reads CASSEYFDGPQHF. In nucleotides, the CDR3 is TGTGCCAGCAGTGAGTACTTCGATGGGCCCCAGCATTTT. The chain joins TRBV6-1 to TRBJ1-5, with D unresolved. This CDR3 is built from 13 residues. Germline CDR1 and CDR2: MNHNS and SASEGT. The V end was cut by 3 bases, the J end by 9 bases, with 12 bases between.

The chain joins TRBV20-1 to TRBJ2-2; the D is unclear. The V end was cut by 3 bases, the J end by 0 bases, with 8 bases between. Germline CDR1 is DFQATT and CDR2 is SNEGSKA (reference sequence). The CDR3 sequence is 14 residues long. Here the CDR3 reads CSASPLTNTGELFF. In DNA, the CDR3 is TGCAGTGCTAGTCCCCTTACGAACACCGGGGAGCTGTTTTTT.